The subject of this entry is one T cell receptor (beta chain). Germline V gene sequence: CDR1 SGHVS, CDR2 FNYEAQ. The ends were cut back, 5 bases at V and 2 bases at J, with 12 bases in the middle. The CDR3 consists of 14 residues. The data originate from a study of beta chain features in type 1 diabetes. Reverse transcription of all isolated RNA meant that expressed TCRB transcripts were sequenced. This table comes from immunoSEQ multiplex PCR, and its TCRdb copy is limited to in-frame clones, with some not included. The repertoire includes 250,000 to 350,000 clones, about 14% of them detected once, and under 8.5% sits in the top ten.

The TCR sequence derives from a man aged 25 to 40 in good health. Sample: central memory CD4+ T cells from blood. The chain joins TRBV7-6 to TRBJ2-5; no reliable D call. DNA of the CDR3: TGTGCCAGCAGCCCCACGGGCGAGCAAGAGACCCAGTACTTC. The encoded protein is CASSPTGEQETQYF.